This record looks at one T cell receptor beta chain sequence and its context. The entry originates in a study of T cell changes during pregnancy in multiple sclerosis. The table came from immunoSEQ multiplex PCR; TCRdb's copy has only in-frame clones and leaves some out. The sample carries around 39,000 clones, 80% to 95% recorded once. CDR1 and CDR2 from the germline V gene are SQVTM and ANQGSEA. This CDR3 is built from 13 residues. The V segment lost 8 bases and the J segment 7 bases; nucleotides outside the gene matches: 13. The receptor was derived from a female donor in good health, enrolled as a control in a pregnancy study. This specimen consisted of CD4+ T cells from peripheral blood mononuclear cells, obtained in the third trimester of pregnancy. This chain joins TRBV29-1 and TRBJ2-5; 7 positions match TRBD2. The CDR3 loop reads CSSLGGGRGTQYF. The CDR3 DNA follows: TGCAGCTCTCTGGGGGGGGGACGCGGGACCCAGTACTTC. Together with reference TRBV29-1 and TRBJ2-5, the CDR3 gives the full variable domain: SAVISQKPSRDICQRGTSLTIQCQVDSQVTMMFWYRQQPGQSLTLIATANQGSEATYESGFVIDKFPISRPNLTFSTLTVSNMSPEDSSIYLCSSLGGGRGTQYFGPGTRLLVL.